This TCR beta chain was observed in a study of metastatic and nonmetastatic thyroid tumors. Study as a whole: Repertoires were compared across blood and tumor or nodule tissue from malignant and benign thyroid patients. The study, taken as a whole, reports: TCR beta diversity was reportedly significantly higher in malignant thyroid tumors than benign nodules, in blood and tumor.

The CDR3 consists of 15 residues. Germline CDR1 is SGHTA and CDR2 is FQGTGA. The germline V and J ends were trimmed by 2 bases and 3 bases, with 14 bases remaining between them. No patient had received any treatment before thyroid surgery. Of note for this clone: No antigen is known for it.

TCRdb re-called clones from the PCR reads using MiXCR. The sample has 5,500 to 8,000 clones, roughly a third seen once; the top ten hold roughly 22%. The J gene is TRBJ2-7, the V gene TRBV7-3, with D possibly matching TRBD1 (6 bases). Sequencing was carried out using tumor tissue. This receptor was taken from a female donor with papillary thyroid cancer or a benign thyroid nodule (not recorded which). Some clones in this sample may be carry-over from other donors' samples. DNA of the CDR3: TGTGCCAGCAGCTTAGGGCCAGGGGCTTACTACGAGCAGTACTTC. Translation: CASSLGPGAYYEQYF.